This T cell receptor (beta chain) is drawn from a study of control samples from healthy donors and cancer patients. Assay: immunoSEQ multiplex PCR; the TCRdb copy retains only in-frame clones and omits some. The table has about 120,000 clones, 85% to 95% seen once. The V end lost 4 bases, the J end lost 3 bases, and 22 bases lay between the germline ends. Germline V CDR1 and CDR2: KGHSH, LQKENI. The CDR3 loop spans 18 amino acids. The TCR was taken from a man aged 30 to 39 in good health. This chain uses TRBV18 with TRBJ1-3, with D perhaps matching TRBD1 (5 bases). Sequencing was performed on blood. The CDR3 here is CASSLNLGAPAIGNTIYF. Written as DNA, the CDR3 is TGTGCCAGCTCACTCAACCTTGGGGCGCCGGCCATTGGAAACACCATATATTTT.